The source of this TCR beta chain is a study of T-cell memory formation after mild COVID-19. Study overall: Clustering of TCRs was largely donor specific.

Concerning this clonotype: The antigen is unknown.

Sample barcodes and UMIs were carried by the TCR alpha and TCR beta cDNA libraries that 5'RACE generated with constant-segment primers. TCRdb used MiXCR to reprocess the 5' RACE reads, holding one entry per CDR3 protein. Of approximately 230,000 distinct CDR3 sequences listed, around 15% were seen once; the top ten hold 3.5%. Findings of the study overall: CM and EM subsets held most contracting CD4+ clones; EMRA held CD8+ ones. A balance of CD4 and CD8 characterized clones contracting day 15 to 85, whereas later expanders leaned CD4+.

This sequence originates from a man between 18 and 29 years old who had mild COVID-19 (a few samples of this study predate the infection). Cell type and time point are not known. Sequenced material: PBMCs or a T cell subset sorted from them (not recorded which).

The chain's CDR3 is CATSRVGGYDEAFF. DNA for the CDR3: TGTGCCACCAGCAGAGTTGGCGGGTATGATGAAGCTTTCTTT. The chain has TRBV15 and TRBJ1-1, with unresolved D. CDR1 and CDR2 (germline): LNHNV, YYDKDF (reference sequence). The length of the CDR3 is 14 residues. V shed 1 base and J shed 7 bases, with 13 bases lying between them.